These T cell receptor beta chains were read from a single sample in a study of blood T cell repertoires in COVID-19. Measured with immunoSEQ multiplex PCR; TCRdb has only the in-frame clones, and not every one. The top ten clones hold 3.4% of a sample with approximately 260,000 clones, roughly 84% of them seen once. The specimen was PBMCs or T cells enriched from blood (not recorded which). The source is a man in his forties or fifties who had recovered from COVID-19. Each CDR3 is given with its conserved first and last residue. D genes are given only for firm matches. Part of the rows lack a size; the others show once, few, many or a class for expanded clones.

V gene	D gene	clone size	J gene	CDR3 DNA	CDR3 protein
TRBV7-2	NA	NA	TRBJ1-5	TGTGCCAGCAGCCTGATGGGGGGAGATCAGCCCCAGCATTTT	CASSLMGGDQPQHF
TRBV5-1	TRBD2	NA	TRBJ2-2	TGCGCCAGCAGTTCGTTAGCGGGGGGGAACACCGGGGAGCTGTTTTTT	CASSSLAGGNTGELFF
TRBV4-1	NA	NA	TRBJ2-1	TGCGCCAGCAGCCAAGGGTGGGGCGGCAACAATGAGCAGTTCTTC	CASSQGWGGNNEQFF
TRBV6-1	NA	NA	TRBJ2-5	TGTGCCAGCAGTGAAGGTCATGGTGTAGAGGAGACCCAGTACTTC	CASSEGHGVEETQYF
TRBV19	TRBD1	NA	TRBJ2-1	TGTGCCAGTAGTATAAACAGGGGGCAGGGTGAGCAGTTCTTC	CASSINRGQGEQFF
TRBV27	TRBD2	NA	TRBJ2-1	TGTGCCAGCCGAGGACTAGCGGGAGTATTGAATGAGCAGTTCTTC	CASRGLAGVLNEQFF
TRBV7-9	NA	NA	TRBJ2-1	TGTGCCAGCAGCCCGCCCTTAGGAGATTACAATGAGCAGTTCTTC	CASSPPLGDYNEQFF
TRBV7-2	NA	NA	TRBJ2-7	TGTGCCAGTACGGGAGTGGGCTTTTACGAGCAGTACTTC	CASTGVGFYEQYF
TRBV18	TRBD1	NA	TRBJ1-3	TGTGCCAGCAGTGAACTGGGGACAGTGCCTGGAAACACCATATATTTT	CASSELGTVPGNTIYF
TRBV5-1	TRBD1	NA	TRBJ1-3	TGCGCCAGCAGTTCCGCAGGGGGCTCTGGAAACACCATATATTTT	CASSSAGGSGNTIYF
TRBV27	TRBD1	few	TRBJ1-5	TGTGCCAGCAGGAAGACAGGGGGCGGCAATCAGCCCCAGCATTTT	CASRKTGGGNQPQHF
TRBV2	NA	NA	TRBJ1-5	TGTGCCAGCAGTGAACACAGGGAGGGAGGACAGCCCCAGCATTTT	CASSEHREGGQPQHF